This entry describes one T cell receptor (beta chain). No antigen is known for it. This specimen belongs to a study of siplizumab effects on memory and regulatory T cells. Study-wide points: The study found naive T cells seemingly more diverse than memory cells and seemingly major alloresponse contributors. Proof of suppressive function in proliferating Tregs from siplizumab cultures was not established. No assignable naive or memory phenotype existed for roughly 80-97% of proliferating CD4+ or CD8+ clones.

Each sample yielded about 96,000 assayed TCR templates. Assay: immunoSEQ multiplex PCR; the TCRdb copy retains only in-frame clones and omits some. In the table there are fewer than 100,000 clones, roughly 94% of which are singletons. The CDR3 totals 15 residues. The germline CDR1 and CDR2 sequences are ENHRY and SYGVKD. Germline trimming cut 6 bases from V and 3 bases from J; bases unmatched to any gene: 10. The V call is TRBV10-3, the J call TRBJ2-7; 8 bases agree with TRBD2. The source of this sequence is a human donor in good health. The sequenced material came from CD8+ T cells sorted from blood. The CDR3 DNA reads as TGTGCCATCAGACCGAGCGGGAGCAGTATCTACGAGCAGTACTTC. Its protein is CAIRPSGSSIYEQYF.